This TCR beta chain was captured in a study of identical twins. It was template switching that added a universal primer site, and there were unique molecular identifiers on the cDNA. TCRdb processed the 5' RACE reads anew with MiXCR; each CDR3 protein has one entry. The sample lists some 320,000 distinct CDR3 sequences, roughly an eighth occurring once. The CDR3 is made up of 15 amino acids. Germline CDR1 is SGHRS and CDR2 is YFSETQ. Trimming took 1 base from V and 5 from J; bases not matched to a gene: 8. The table lists this clonotype with a few counts. The same sample was also studied in work on yellow fever vaccine responses in identical twins.

This clonotype was obtained from a young woman in good health. The chain joins TRBV5-1 to TRBJ2-5, with TRBD1 matching over 7 bases. Sample: CD8+ T cells sorted from blood. The CDR3 DNA is TGCGCCAGCAGCTTGTACAGGGGCTGGTCGGAGACCCAGTACTTC. It is translated as CASSLYRGWSETQYF.